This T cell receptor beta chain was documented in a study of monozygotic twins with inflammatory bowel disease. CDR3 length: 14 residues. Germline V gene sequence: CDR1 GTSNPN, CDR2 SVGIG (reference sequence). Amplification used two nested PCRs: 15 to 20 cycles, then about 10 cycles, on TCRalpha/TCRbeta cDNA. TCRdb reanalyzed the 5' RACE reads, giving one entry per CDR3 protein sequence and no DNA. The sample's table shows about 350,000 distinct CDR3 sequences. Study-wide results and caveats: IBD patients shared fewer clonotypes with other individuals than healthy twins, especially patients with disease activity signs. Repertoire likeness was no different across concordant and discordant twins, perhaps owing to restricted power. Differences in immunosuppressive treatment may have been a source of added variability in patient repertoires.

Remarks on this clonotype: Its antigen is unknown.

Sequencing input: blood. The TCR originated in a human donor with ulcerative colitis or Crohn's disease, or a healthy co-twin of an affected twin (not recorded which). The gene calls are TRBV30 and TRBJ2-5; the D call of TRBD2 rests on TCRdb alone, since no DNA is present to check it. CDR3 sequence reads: CAWNRGGGEETQYF.